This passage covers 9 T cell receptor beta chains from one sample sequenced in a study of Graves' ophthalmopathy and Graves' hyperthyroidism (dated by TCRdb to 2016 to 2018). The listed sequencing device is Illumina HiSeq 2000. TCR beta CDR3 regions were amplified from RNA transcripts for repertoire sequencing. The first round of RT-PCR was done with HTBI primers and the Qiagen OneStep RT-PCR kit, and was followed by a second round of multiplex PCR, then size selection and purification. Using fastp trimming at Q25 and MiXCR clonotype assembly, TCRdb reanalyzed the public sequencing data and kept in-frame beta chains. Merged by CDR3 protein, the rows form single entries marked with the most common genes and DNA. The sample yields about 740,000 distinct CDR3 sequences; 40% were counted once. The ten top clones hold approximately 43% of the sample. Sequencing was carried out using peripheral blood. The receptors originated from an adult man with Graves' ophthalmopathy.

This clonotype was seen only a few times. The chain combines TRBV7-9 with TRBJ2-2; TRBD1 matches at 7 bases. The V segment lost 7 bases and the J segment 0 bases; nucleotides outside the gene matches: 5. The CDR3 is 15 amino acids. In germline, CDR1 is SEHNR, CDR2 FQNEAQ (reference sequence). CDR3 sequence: CASILDRANTGELFF. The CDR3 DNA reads TGTGCCAGCATTTTAGACAGGGCGAACACCGGGGAGCTGTTTTTT.

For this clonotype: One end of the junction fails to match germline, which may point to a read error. Written as DNA, the CDR3 is TGCAGCGTTGAAGGTGGGGTCCGGGGCACATATACGCAGTATTTT. This encodes CSVEGGVRGTYTQYF. The V gene is TRBV29-1, the J gene TRBJ2-3; either TRBD1 or TRBD2 may supply D (5 bases each). CDR3 size: 15 residues. Germline V gene lookup returns CDR1 SQVTM and CDR2 ANQGSEA.

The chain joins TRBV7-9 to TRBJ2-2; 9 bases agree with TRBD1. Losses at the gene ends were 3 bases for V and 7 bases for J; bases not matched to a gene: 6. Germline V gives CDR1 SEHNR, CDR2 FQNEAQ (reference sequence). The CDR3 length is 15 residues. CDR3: CASSFGQGFDGELFF. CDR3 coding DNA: TGTGCCAGCAGCTTTGGACAGGGGTTTGACGGGGAGCTGTTTTTT.

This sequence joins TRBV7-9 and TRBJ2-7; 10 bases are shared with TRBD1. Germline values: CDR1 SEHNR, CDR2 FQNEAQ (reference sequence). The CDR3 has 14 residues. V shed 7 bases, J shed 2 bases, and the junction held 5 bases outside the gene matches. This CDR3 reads CASKLGQGAYEQYF. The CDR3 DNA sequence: TGTGCCAGCAAGCTAGGACAGGGGGCCTACGAGCAGTACTTC. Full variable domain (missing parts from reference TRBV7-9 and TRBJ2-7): DTGVSQNPRHKITKRGQNVTFRCDPISEHNRLYWYRQTLGQGPEFLTYFQNEAQLEKSRLLSDRFSAERPKGSFSTLEIQRTEQGDSAMYLCASKLGQGAYEQYFGPGTRLTVT.

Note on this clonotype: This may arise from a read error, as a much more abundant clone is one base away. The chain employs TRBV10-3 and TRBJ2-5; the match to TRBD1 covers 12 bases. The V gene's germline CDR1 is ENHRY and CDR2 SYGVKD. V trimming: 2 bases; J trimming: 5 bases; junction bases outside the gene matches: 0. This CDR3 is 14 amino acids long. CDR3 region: CAISEGTGGETQYF. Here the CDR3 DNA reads TGTGCCATCAGTGAGGGGACAGGGGGCGAGACCCAGTACTTC.

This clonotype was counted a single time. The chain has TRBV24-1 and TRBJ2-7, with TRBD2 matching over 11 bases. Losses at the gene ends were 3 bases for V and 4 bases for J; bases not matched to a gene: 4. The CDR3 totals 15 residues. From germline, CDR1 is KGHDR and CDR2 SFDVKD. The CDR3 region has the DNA TGTGCCACCAGTGATGTAGCGGGGGGGACTTACGAGCAGTACTTC. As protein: CATSDVAGGTYEQYF.

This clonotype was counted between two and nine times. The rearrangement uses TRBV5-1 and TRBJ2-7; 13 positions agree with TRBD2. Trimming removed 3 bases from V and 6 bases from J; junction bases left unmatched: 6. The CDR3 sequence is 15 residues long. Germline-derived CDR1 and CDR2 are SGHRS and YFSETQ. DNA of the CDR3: TGCGCCAGCAGCTCGGGACTAGCGGGACCGGTCGAGCAGTACTTC. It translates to CASSSGLAGPVEQYF.

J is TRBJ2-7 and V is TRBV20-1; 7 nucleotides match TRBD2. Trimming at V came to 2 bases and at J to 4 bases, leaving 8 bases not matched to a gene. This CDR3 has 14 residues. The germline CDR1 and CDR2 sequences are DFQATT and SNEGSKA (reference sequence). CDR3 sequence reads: CSARWGEGRYEQYF. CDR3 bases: TGCAGTGCTAGATGGGGGGAGGGCCGGTACGAGCAGTACTTC.

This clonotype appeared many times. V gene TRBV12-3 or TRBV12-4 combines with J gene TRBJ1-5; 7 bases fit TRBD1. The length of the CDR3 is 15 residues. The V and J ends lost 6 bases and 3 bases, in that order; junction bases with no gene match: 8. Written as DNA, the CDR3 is TGTGCCAGCAGCCTCGGGACAGTGTACAATCAGCCCCAGCATTTT. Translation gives CASSLGTVYNQPQHF.